This record concerns one TCR beta chain sequence. The data were taken from a study of cytomegalovirus exposure and HLA in healthy donors. PCR primers comprised 60 Vbeta and 13 Jbeta primers. Some clones are missing from TCRdb's copy, which holds only in-frame ones; the method was immunoSEQ multiplex PCR. The sample has about 150,000 clones, approximately 85% seen once; the top ten hold about 6.7%. CDR1 and CDR2 (germline): SEHNR, FQNEAQ (reference sequence). V shed 3 bases and J 4 bases; nucleotides not matched to a gene: 5. The CDR3 runs 17 residues. The gene calls are TRBV7-9 and TRBJ2-3; 15 bases align to TRBD2. This TCR was sampled from a man aged 45-65 years in good health and CMV-seropositive. Source material: PBMCs. The CDR3 here is CASSFGLAGGPADTQYF. As DNA, the CDR3 is TGTGCCAGCAGCTTTGGACTAGCGGGAGGGCCGGCAGATACGCAGTATTTT.